The entry that follows covers one TCR beta chain sequence. The antigen remains undetermined. Patients with a history of autoimmune disease or on systemic immunosuppression were excluded. These data are taken from a study of OX40 agonist ivuxolimab in advanced cancers. Study-level information: Participants, 65% to 85% male, averaged roughly 59 years of age, ranging from about 20 to 80. Study-wide findings and caveats: The study observed clonal expansion of CD4+ and CD8+ blood T cells by week 6 at 0.1 to 3.0 mg/kg.

The CDR3 loop spans 15 amino acids. Looked up from germline, CDR1 is PRHDT and CDR2 is FYEKMQ (reference sequence). V gave up 5 bases and J gave up 5 bases; unmatched junction bases: 8. The data were produced by immunoSEQ multiplex PCR, yet TCRdb's version contains in-frame clones alone and is incomplete. The sample includes 70,000 to 90,000 clones, around nine tenths seen only once; the top ten take 0.3% to 0.45%. This rearrangement joins TRBV13 to TRBJ2-7, with 11 bases aligning to TRBD2. The clonotype originates from an adult with an advanced solid tumor such as melanoma, head and neck, liver or kidney cancer. The sequenced sample was CD4+ or CD8+ T cells sorted from blood, obtained in a trial of the OX40 agonist ivuxolimab. CDR3 bases: TGTGCCAGCAGCCGACGACTAGCGGGAAATCACGAGCAGTACTTC. Amino acids: CASSRRLAGNHEQYF.